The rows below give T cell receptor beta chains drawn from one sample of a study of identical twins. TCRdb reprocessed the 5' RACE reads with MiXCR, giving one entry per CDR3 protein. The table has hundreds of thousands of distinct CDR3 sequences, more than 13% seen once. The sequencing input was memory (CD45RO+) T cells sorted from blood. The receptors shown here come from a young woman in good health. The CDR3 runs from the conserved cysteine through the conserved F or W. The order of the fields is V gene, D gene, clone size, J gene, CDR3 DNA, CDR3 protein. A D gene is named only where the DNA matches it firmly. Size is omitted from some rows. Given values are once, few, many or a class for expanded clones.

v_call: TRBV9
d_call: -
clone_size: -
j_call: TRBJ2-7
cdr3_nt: TGTGCCAGCAGCCCAACTAGTGAGAGCGAGCAGTACTTC
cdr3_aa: CASSPTSESEQYF

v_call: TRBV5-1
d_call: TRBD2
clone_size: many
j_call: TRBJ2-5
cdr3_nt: TGCGCCAGCAGCTTCCAGCGGGGAGTTAGAGAGACCCAGTACTTC
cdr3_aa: CASSFQRGVRETQYF

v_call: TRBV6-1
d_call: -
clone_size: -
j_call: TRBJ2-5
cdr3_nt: TGTGCCAGCAGATCCATCCGGAAAGCGGATCGACAAGAGACCCAGTACTTC
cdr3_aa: CASRSIRKADRQETQYF

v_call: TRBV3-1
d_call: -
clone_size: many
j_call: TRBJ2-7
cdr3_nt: TGTGCCAGCAGCCAAGTAGGCGAGCAGTACTTC
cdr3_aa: CASSQVGEQYF

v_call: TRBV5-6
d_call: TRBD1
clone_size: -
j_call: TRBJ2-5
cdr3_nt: TGTGCCAGCAGCTACAGACAGGGGAGGCAAGAGACCCAGTACTTC
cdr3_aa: CASSYRQGRQETQYF

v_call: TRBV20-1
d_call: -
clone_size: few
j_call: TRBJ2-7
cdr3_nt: TGCAGTGCTAGGCCCGGGGGTTTCTCCTACGAGCAGTACTTC
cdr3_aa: CSARPGGFSYEQYF

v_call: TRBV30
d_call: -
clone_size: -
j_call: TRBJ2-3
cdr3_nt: TGTGCCTGGAAGGCGTATGGGGATACGCAGTATTTT
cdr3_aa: CAWKAYGDTQYF

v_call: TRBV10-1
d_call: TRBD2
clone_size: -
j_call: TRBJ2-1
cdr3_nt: TGCGCCAGCAGTTATTTAGCGGGAGCCCCTTATAATGAGCAGTTCTTC
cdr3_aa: CASSYLAGAPYNEQFF

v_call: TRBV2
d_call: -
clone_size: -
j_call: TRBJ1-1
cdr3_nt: TGTGCCAGCAGTGAAGAAGACCTCACGAACACTGAAGCTTTCTTT
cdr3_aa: CASSEEDLTNTEAFF

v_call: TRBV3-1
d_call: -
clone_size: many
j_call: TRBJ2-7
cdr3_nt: TGTGCCAGCAGCTCCCAGACACTCTACGAGCAGTACTTC
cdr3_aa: CASSSQTLYEQYF

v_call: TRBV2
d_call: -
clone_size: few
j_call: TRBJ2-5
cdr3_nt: TGTGCCAGCAGCCTTAATCCTTGGGAGACCCAGTACTTC
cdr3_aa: CASSLNPWETQYF

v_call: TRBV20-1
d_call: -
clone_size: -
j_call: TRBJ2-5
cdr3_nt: TGCAGTGCTAGAGCGGGCGAGGGCACGGAGACCCAGTACTTC
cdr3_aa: CSARAGEGTETQYF

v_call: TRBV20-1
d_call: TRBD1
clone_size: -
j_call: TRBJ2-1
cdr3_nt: TGCAGTGCTAGCGGGACAGCAGATGAGCAGTTCTTC
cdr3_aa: CSASGTADEQFF

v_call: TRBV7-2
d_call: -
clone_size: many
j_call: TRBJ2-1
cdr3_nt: TGTGCCAGCAGCCCACAGGTGACCTACAATGAGCAGTTCTTC
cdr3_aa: CASSPQVTYNEQFF

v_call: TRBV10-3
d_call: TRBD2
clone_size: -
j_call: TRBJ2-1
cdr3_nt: TGTGCCATCAAGCGGACTAGCGGCTACAATGAGCAGTTCTTC
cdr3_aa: CAIKRTSGYNEQFF

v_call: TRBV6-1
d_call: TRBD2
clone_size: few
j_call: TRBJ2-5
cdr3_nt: TGTGCCAGCAGTGGCGGGGGGAGGGAGACCCAGTACTTC
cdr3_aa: CASSGGGRETQYF

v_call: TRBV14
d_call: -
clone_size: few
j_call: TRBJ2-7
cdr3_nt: TGTGCCAGCAGCCAACCACAGGGTGCCGAGCAGTACTTC
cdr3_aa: CASSQPQGAEQYF

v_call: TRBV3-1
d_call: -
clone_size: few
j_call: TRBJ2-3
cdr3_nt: TGTGCCAGCAGCCAAGAGGGACACAGGGCGGGATATACGCAGTATTTT
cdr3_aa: CASSQEGHRAGYTQYF

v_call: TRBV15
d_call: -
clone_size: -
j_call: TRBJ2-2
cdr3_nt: TGTGCCACCAGCTGGGGCCTGGGCGGGGAGCTGTTTTTT
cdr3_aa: CATSWGLGGELFF